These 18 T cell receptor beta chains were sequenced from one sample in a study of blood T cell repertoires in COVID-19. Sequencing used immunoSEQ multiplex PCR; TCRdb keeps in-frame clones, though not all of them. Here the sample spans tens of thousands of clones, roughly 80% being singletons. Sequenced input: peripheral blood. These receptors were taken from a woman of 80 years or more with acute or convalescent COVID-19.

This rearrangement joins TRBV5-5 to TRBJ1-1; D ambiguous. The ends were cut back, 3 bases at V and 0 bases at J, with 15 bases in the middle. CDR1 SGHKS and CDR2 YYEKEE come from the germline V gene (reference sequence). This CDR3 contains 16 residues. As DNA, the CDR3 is TGTGCCAGCAGCTCGATCTTCGGACTTATGAACACTGAAGCTTTCTTT. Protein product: CASSSIFGLMNTEAFF. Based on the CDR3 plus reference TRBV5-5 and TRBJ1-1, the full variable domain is DAGVTQSPTHLIKTRGQQVTLRCSPISGHKSVSWYQQVLGQGPQFIFQYYEKEERGRGNFPDRFSARQFPNYSSELNVNALLLGDSALYLCASSSIFGLMNTEAFFGQGTRLTVV.

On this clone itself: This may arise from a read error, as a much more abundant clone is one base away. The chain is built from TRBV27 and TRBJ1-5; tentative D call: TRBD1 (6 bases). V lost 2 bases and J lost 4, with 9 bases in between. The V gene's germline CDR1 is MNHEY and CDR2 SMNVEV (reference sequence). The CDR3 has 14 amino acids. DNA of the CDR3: TGTGCCAGCAGTTTAAGGCAGGGGAATCAGCCCCAGCATTTT. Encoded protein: CASSLRQGNQPQHF.

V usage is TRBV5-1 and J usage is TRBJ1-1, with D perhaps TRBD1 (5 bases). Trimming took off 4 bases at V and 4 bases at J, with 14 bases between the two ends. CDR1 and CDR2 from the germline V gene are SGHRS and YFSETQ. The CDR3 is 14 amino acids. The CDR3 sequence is CASSTDRGVTEAFF. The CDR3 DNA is TGCGCCAGCAGCACTGACCGGGGGGTCACTGAAGCTTTCTTT.

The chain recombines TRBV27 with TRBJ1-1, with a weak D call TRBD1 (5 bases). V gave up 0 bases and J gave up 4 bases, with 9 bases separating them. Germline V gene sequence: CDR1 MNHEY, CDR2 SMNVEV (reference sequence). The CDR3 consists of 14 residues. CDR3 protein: CASSLSRRATEAFF. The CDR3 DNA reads TGTGCCAGCAGTTTATCGCGCAGGGCCACTGAAGCTTTCTTT.

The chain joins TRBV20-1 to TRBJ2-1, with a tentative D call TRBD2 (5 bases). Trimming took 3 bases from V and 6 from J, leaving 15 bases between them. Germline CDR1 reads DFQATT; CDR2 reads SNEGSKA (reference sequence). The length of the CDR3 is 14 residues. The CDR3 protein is CSASPSGGGNEQFF. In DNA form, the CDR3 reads TGCAGTGCTAGTCCTTCTGGCGGAGGCAATGAGCAGTTCTTC.

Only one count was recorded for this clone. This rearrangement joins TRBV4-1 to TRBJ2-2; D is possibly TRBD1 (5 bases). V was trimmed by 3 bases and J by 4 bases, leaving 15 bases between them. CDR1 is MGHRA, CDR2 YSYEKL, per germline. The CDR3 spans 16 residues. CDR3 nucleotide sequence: TGCGCCAGCAGCCAGCAGGGTCCCGACCCCACCGGGGAGCTGTTTTTT. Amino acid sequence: CASSQQGPDPTGELFF.

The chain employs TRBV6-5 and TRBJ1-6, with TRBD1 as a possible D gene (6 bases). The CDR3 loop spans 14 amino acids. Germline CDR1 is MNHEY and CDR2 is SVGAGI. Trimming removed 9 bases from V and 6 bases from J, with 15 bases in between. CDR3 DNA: TGTGCCAGTCATACAGGGTACTCTAATTCACCCCTCCACTTT. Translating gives CASHTGYSNSPLHF.

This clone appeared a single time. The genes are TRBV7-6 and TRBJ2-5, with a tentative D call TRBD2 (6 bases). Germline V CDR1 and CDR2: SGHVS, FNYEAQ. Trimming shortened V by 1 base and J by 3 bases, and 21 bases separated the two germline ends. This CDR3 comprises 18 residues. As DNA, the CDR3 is TGTGCCAGCAGCTTAGGGCGCGTTAGTGGGGGGTCCAAAGAGACCCAGTACTTC. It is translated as CASSLGRVSGGSKETQYF.

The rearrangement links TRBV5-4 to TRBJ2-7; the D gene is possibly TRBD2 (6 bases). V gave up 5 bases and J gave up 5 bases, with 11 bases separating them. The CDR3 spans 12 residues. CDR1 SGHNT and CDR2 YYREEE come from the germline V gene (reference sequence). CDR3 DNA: TGTGCCAGCAGGTCGGACTATCACGAGCAGTACTTC. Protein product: CASRSDYHEQYF.

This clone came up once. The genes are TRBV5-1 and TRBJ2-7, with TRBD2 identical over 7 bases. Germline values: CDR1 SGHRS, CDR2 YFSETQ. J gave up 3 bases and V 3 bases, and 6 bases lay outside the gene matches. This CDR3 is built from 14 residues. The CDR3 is CASSSQAGIYEQYF. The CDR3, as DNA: TGCGCCAGCAGCTCACAAGCGGGAATCTACGAGCAGTACTTC.

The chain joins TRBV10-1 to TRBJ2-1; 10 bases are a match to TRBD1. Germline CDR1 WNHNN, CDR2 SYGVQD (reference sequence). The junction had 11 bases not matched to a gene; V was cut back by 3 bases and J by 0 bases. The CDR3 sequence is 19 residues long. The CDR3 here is CASSEGPGQGTSSYNEQFF. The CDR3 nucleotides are TGCGCCAGCAGTGAAGGGCCGGGACAGGGGACGAGCTCCTACAATGAGCAGTTCTTC.

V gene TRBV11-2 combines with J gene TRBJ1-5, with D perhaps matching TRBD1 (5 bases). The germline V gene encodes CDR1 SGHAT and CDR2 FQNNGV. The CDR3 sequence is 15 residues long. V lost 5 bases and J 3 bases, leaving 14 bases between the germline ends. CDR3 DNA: TGTGCCAGCAGCCCTGGAGGGGACGACAATCAGCCCCAGCATTTT. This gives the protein CASSPGGDDNQPQHF.

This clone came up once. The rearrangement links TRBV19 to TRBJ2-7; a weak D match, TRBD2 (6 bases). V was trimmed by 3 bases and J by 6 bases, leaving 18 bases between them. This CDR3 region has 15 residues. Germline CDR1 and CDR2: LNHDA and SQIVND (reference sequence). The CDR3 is CASSIPGRGYLEQYF. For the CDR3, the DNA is TGTGCCAGTAGTATCCCCGGACGGGGGTATCTCGAGCAGTACTTC.

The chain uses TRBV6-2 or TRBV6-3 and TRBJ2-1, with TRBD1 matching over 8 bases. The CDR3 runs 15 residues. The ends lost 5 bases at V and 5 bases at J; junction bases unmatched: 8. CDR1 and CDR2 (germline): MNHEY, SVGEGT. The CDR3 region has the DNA TGTGCCAGCAGTCGAGCAGGGGGCGGGAACAATGAGCAGTTCTTC. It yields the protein CASSRAGGGNNEQFF.

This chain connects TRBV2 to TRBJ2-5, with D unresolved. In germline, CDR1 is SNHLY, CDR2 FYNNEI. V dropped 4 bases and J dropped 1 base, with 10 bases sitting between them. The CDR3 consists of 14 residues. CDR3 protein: CASSVLRSQETQYF. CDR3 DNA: TGTGCCAGCAGTGTTCTCAGAAGCCAAGAGACCCAGTACTTC. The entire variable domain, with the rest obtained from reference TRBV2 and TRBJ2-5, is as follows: EPEVTQTPSHQVTQMGQEVILRCVPISNHLYFYWYRQILGQKVEFLVSFYNNEISEKSEIFDDQFSVERPDGSNFTLKIRSTKLEDSAMYFCASSVLRSQETQYFGPGTRLLVL.

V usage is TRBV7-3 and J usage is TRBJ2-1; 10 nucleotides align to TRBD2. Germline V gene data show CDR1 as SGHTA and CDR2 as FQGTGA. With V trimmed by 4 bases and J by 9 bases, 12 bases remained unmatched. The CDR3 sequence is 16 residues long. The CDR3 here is CASSSTPGLATSEQFF. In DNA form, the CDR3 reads TGTGCCAGCAGCTCCACACCGGGACTAGCGACAAGTGAGCAGTTCTTC.

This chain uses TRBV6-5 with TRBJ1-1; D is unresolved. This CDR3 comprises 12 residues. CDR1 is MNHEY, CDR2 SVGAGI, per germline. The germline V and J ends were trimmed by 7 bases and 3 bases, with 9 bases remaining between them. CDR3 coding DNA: TGTGCCAGCACCCTCGGTGACACTGAAGCTTTCTTT. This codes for CASTLGDTEAFF.

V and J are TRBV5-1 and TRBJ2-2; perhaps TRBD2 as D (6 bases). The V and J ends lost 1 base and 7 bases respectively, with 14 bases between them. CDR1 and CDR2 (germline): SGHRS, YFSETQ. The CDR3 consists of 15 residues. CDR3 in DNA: TGCGCCAGCAGCTTGTCGGGCGGGACGAGCGGGGAGCTGTTTTTT. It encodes CASSLSGGTSGELFF.